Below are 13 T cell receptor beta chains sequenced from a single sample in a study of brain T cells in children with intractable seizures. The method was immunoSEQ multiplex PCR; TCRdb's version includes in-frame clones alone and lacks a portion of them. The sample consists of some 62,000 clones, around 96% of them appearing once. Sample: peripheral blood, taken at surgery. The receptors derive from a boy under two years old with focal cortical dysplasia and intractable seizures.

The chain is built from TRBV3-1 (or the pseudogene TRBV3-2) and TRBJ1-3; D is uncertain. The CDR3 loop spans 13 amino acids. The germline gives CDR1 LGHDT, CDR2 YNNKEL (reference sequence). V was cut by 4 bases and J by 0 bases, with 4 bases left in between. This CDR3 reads CASSPISGNTIYF. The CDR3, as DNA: TGTGCCAGCAGCCCAATCTCTGGAAACACCATATATTTT.

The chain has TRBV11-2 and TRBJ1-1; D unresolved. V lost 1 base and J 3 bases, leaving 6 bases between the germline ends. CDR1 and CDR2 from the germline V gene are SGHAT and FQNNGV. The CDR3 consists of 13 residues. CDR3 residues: CASSLAKDTEAFF. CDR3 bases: TGTGCCAGCAGCTTAGCAAAAGACACTGAAGCTTTCTTT.

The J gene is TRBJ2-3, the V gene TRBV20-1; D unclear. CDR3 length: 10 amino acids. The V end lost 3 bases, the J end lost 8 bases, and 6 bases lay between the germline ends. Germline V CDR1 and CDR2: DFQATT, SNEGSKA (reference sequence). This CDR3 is CSASGRTQYF. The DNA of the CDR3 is TGCAGTGCTAGTGGACGTACGCAGTATTTT.

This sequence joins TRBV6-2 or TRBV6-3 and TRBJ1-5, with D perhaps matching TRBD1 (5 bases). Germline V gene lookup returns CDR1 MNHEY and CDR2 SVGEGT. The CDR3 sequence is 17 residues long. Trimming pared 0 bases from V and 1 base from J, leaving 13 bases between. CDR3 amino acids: CASSYSRVWGSNQPQHF. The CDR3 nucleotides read TGTGCCAGCAGTTACTCGAGGGTCTGGGGCAGCAATCAGCCCCAGCATTTT.

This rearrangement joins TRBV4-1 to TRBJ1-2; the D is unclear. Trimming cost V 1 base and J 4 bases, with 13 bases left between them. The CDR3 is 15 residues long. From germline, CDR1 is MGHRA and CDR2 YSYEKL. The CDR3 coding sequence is TGCGCCAGCAGCCAAGTAGGCGGAACCCCCTATGGCTACACCTTC. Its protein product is CASSQVGGTPYGYTF.

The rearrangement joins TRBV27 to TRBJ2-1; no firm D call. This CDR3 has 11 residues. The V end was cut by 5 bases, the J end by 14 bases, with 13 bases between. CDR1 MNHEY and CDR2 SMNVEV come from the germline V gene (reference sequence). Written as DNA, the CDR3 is TGTGCCAGCAGTACGCGTACAGAGAAGTTCTTC. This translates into CASSTRTEKFF.

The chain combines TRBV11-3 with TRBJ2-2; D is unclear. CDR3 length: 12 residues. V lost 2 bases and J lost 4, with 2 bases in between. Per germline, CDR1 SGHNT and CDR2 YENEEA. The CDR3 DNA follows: TGTGCCAGCAGCTTAACCACCGGGGAGCTGTTTTTT. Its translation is CASSLTTGELFF.

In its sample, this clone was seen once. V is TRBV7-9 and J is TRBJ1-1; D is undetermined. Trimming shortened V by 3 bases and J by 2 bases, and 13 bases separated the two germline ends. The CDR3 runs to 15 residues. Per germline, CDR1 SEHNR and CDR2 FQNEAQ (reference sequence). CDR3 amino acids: CASSFGLVGNTEAFF. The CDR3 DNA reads TGTGCCAGCAGCTTTGGCCTAGTGGGAAACACTGAAGCTTTCTTT.

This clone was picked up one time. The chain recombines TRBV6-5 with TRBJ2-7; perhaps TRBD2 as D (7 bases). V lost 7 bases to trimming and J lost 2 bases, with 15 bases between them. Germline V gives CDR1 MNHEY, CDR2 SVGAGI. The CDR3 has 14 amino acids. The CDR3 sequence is CASTKGGGAYEQYF. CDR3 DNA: TGTGCCAGCACCAAGGGGGGGGGCGCCTACGAGCAGTACTTC.

The CDR3 nucleotides are TGTGCCAGTAGTATAGCTGGGACAGGGGGCCACTATGGCTACACCTTC. Its translation is CASSIAGTGGHYGYTF. The rearrangement uses TRBV19 and TRBJ1-2, with TRBD1 identical over 12 bases. The CDR3 is made up of 16 amino acids. Germline trimming cut 1 base from V and 3 bases from J; bases unmatched to any gene: 3. Germline V gene data show CDR1 as LNHDA and CDR2 as SQIVND (reference sequence).

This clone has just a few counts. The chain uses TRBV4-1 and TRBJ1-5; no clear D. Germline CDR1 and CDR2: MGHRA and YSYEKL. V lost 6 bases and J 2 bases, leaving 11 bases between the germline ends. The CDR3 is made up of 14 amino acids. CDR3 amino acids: CASSRREGNQPQHF. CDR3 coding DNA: TGCGCCAGCAGTCGGAGGGAGGGCAATCAGCCCCAGCATTTT.

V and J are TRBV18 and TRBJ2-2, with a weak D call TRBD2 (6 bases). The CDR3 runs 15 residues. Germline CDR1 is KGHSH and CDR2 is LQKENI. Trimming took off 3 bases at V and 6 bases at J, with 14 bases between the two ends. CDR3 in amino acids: CASSPAGPLAGELFF. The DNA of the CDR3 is TGTGCCAGCTCACCCGCGGGGCCACTAGCCGGGGAGCTGTTTTTT.

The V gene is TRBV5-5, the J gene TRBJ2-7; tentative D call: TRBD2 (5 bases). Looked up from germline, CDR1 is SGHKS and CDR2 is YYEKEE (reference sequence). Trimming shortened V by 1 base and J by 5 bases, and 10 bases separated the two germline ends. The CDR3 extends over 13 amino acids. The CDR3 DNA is TGTGCCAGCAGCTTGAATTTCGGGAACGAGCAGTACTTC. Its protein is CASSLNFGNEQYF.